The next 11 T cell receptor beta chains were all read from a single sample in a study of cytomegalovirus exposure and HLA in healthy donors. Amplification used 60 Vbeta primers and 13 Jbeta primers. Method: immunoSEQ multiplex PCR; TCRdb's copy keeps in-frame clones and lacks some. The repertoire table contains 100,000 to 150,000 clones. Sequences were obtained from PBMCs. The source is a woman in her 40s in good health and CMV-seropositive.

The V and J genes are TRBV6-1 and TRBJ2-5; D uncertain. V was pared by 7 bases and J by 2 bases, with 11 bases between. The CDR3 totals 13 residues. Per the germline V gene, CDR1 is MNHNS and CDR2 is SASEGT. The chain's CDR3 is CASTERIQETQYF. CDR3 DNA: TGTGCCAGCACGGAGAGGATTCAAGAGACCCAGTACTTC.

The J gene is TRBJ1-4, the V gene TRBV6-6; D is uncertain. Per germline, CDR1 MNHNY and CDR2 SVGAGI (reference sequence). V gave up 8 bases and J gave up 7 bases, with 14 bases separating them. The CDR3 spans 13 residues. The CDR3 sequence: CASGEGRPEKLFF. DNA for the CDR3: TGTGCCAGCGGGGAGGGCAGGCCTGAAAAACTGTTTTTT.

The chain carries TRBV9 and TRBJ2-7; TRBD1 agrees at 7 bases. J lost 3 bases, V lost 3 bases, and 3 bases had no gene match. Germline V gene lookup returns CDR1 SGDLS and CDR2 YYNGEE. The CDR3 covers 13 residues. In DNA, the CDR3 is TGTGCCAGCAGCGGGGGACAGCGCTACGAGCAGTACTTC. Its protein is CASSGGQRYEQYF.

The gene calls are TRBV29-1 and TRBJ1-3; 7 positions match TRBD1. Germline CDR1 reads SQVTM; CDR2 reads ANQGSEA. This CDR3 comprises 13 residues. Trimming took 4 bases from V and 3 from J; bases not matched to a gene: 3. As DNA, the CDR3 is TGCAGCGTTGGGCGGACAGGTGGAAACACCATATATTTT. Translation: CSVGRTGGNTIYF.

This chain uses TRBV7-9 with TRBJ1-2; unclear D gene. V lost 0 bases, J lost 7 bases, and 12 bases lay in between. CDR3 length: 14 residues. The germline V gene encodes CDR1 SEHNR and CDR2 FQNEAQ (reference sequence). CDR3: CASSLALRGGGYTF. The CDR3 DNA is TGTGCCAGCAGCTTAGCTCTCAGAGGCGGTGGCTACACCTTC.

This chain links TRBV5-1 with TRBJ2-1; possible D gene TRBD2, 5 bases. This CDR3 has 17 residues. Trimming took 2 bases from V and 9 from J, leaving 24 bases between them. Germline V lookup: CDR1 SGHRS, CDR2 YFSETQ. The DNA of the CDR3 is TGCGCCAGCAGCTTAACAACGGGAAGTGGAGGCCTTCGTGAGCAGTTCTTC. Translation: CASSLTTGSGGLREQFF.

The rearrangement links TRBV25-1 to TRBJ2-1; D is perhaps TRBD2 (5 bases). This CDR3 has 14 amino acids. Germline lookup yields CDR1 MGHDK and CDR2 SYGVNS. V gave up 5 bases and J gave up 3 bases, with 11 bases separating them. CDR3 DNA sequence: TGTGCCAGCAGTCTCCCGGGGAGCTACAATGAGCAGTTCTTC. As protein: CASSLPGSYNEQFF.

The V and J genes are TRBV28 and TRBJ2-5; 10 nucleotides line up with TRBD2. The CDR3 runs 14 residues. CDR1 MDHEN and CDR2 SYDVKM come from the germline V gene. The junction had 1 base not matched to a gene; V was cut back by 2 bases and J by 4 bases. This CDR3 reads CASSLLAGAETQYF. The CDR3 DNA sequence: TGTGCCAGCAGTTTACTAGCGGGAGCAGAGACCCAGTACTTC.

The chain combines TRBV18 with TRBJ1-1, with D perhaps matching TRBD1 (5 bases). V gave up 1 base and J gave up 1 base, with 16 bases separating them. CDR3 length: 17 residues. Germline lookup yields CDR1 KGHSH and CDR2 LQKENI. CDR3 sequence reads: CASSPLEQAYQNTEAFF. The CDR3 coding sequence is TGTGCCAGCTCACCACTCGAACAGGCCTACCAGAACACTGAAGCTTTCTTT.

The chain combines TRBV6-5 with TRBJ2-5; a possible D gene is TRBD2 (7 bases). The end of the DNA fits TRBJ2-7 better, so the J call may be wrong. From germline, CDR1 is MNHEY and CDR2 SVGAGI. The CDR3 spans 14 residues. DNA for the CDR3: TGTGCCAGCAGTTTGCGGGGGCGAATCTACGAGCAGTACTTC. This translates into CASSLRGRIYEQYF.

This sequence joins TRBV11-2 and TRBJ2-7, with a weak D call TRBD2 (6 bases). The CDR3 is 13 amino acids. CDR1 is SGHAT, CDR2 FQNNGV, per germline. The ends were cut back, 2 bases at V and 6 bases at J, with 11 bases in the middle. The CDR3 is CASSLRRDGEQYF. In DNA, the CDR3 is TGTGCCAGCAGCTTACGGCGGGACGGCGAGCAGTACTTC.